The 9 T cell receptor beta chains below were found in one sample sequenced in a study of blood T cell repertoires in COVID-19. The protocol was immunoSEQ multiplex PCR, while the TCRdb copy is restricted to in-frame clones and leaves out a portion. This sample yields approximately 300,000 clones, of which 89% are seen a single time; over 8.5% belongs to the top ten. Material for sequencing was PBMCs or T cells enriched from blood (not recorded which). The receptors were gathered from a woman under 40 who had recovered from COVID-19.

This clone was found a few times. This chain connects TRBV7-9 to TRBJ2-3, with D possibly TRBD1 on 6 matching bases. V was cut by 5 bases and J by 4 bases, with 10 bases left in between. CDR1 is SEHNR, CDR2 FQNEAQ, per germline (reference sequence). The CDR3 has 13 amino acids. In nucleotides, the CDR3 is TGTGCCAGCAGCCCCAGGGGTCCAGATACGCAGTATTTT. This codes for CASSPRGPDTQYF. Combining the CDR3 with reference TRBV7-9 and TRBJ2-3 gives the whole variable domain DTGVSQNPRHKITKRGQNVTFRCDPISEHNRLYWYRQTLGQGPEFLTYFQNEAQLEKSRLLSDRFSAERPKGSFSTLEIQRTEQGDSAMYLCASSPRGPDTQYFGPGTRLTVL.

The chain uses TRBV20-1 and TRBJ2-2; 7 bases fit TRBD2. Trimming at V came to 3 bases and at J to 3 bases, leaving 13 bases not matched to a gene. The germline V gene encodes CDR1 DFQATT and CDR2 SNEGSKA (reference sequence). CDR3 size: 17 residues. This CDR3 reads CSASASGKGPDTGELFF. The CDR3 nucleotides read TGCAGTGCTAGTGCCAGCGGGAAGGGCCCTGACACCGGGGAGCTGTTTTTT.

This clone has only a few counts. The CDR3 spells CSASDATTYEQYF. The CDR3 DNA sequence: TGCAGTGCTAGTGACGCAACAACCTACGAGCAGTACTTC. This chain uses TRBV20-1 with TRBJ2-7; D unclear. CDR1 is DFQATT and CDR2 is SNEGSKA in the germline V gene (reference sequence). The CDR3 loop spans 13 amino acids. The germline V and J ends were trimmed by 3 bases and 2 bases, with 11 bases remaining between them.

This chain links TRBV19 with TRBJ2-6; 7 bases line up with TRBD1. The ends lost 6 bases at V and 4 bases at J; junction bases unmatched: 12. The CDR3 covers 17 residues. In germline, CDR1 is LNHDA, CDR2 SQIVND (reference sequence). CDR3 residues: CASSSEGALWGANVLTF. Written as DNA, the CDR3 is TGTGCCAGTAGCTCTGAGGGGGCGCTTTGGGGGGCCAACGTCCTGACTTTC.

The chain carries TRBV14 and TRBJ2-7; 10 bases align to TRBD2. The CDR3 contains 15 residues. The J segment lost 4 bases and the V segment lost 0 bases, leaving 3 bases of the junction unmatched. Germline loops: CDR1 SGHDN, CDR2 FVKESK. The CDR3 region has the DNA TGTGCCAGCAGCCAAGATCTAGCGGGAGAGTACGAGCAGTACTTC. Its translation: CASSQDLAGEYEQYF.

This rearrangement joins TRBV2 to TRBJ1-4; TRBD1 might be the D (5 bases). Trimming stripped 8 bases from V and 5 bases from J, with 21 bases between. This CDR3 region has 16 residues. Germline CDR1 SNHLY, CDR2 FYNNEI. The CDR3 here is CASPAAQAGGNEKLFF. CDR3 in DNA: TGTGCCAGCCCCGCGGCACAGGCGGGGGGAAATGAAAAACTGTTTTTT.

V is TRBV15 and J is TRBJ1-4; D uncertain. V lost 0 bases and J 7 bases, leaving 9 bases between the germline ends. This CDR3 has 14 residues. Germline V lookup: CDR1 LNHNV, CDR2 YYDKDF (reference sequence). Written as DNA, the CDR3 is TGTGCCACCAGCAGAGATCCTCTAGGTGAAAAACTGTTTTTT. Translated, it gives CATSRDPLGEKLFF.

The gene calls are TRBV10-3 and TRBJ1-1; D might be TRBD1 (5 bases). Trimming took off 3 bases at V and 0 bases at J, with 11 bases between the two ends. The germline V gene encodes CDR1 ENHRY and CDR2 SYGVKD. This CDR3 has 15 amino acids. The CDR3 is CAISDVTDMNTEAFF. CDR3 DNA: TGTGCCATCAGTGATGTGACAGACATGAACACTGAAGCTTTCTTT.

The chain is built from TRBV19 and TRBJ1-2, with a tentative D call TRBD1 (6 bases). Germline V gives CDR1 LNHDA, CDR2 SQIVND (reference sequence). The CDR3 extends over 15 amino acids. The germline V and J ends were trimmed by 4 bases and 2 bases, with 14 bases remaining between them. This CDR3 is CASSTARGQNYGYTF. The CDR3 DNA reads TGTGCCAGTAGTACCGCCAGGGGACAAAACTATGGCTACACCTTC.